One and the same sample provided the 16 T cell receptor beta chains below, sequenced in a study of T cells after yellow fever vaccination. TCRdb recomputed calls from the 5' RACE reads with MiXCR, one row per CDR3 protein. This table holds some 500,000 distinct CDR3 sequences, roughly 14% found once. The sample here was PBMCs, taken on the day of the yellow fever booster vaccination. These TCRs come from a man in his thirties or forties who received the YFV17D yellow fever vaccine.

This clonotype came up a few times. V usage is TRBV10-3 and J usage is TRBJ2-1, with TRBD2 matching 14 bases. CDR1 and CDR2 (germline): ENHRY, SYGVKD. The CDR3 totals 19 residues. Losses at the gene ends were 4 bases for V and 3 bases for J; bases not matched to a gene: 11. The CDR3 DNA follows: TGTGCCATCAGTGGCCCGGCGACTAGCGGGAGGGGTGGCTACAATGAGCAGTTCTTC. Protein: CAISGPATSGRGGYNEQFF.

This clonotype was seen more than once but under ten times. A junction end diverges from the germline sequence, so it may reflect a read error. V is TRBV7-7 and J is TRBJ2-1; 8 positions match TRBD2. The V gene's germline CDR1 is SSHAT and CDR2 FNYEAQ (reference sequence). This CDR3 region has 15 residues. DNA of the CDR3: TGTGCTAGCAGCCCAGGCGGGAGGTTGAACAATGAGCAGTTCTTC. This translates into CASSPGGRLNNEQFF.

This clonotype was found many times. V is TRBV7-2 and J is TRBJ2-3; D is ambiguous. Between the trimmed V and J ends, which lost 2 bases and 4 bases, there was a span of 10 bases. The length of the CDR3 is 14 residues. Looked up from germline, CDR1 is SGHTA and CDR2 is FQGNSA. CDR3 bases: TGTGCCAGCAGCTTATCGGGTGGACCAGATACGCAGTATTTT. As protein: CASSLSGGPDTQYF. Looking up the rest from reference TRBV7-2 and TRBJ2-3 gives the full variable domain: GAGVSQSPSNKVTEKGKDVELRCDPISGHTALYWYRQSLGQGLEFLIYFQGNSAPDKSGLPSDRFSAERTGGSVSTLTIQRTQQEDSAVYLCASSLSGGPDTQYFGPGTRLTVL.

This clonotype was seen a handful of times. V usage is TRBV7-8 and J usage is TRBJ2-4; D might be TRBD1 or TRBD2, each matching 7 bases. V shed 1 base and J shed 6 bases, with 19 bases lying between them. Per the germline V gene, CDR1 is SGHVS and CDR2 is FQNEAQ. This CDR3 comprises 17 residues. CDR3 protein: CASSLGTGTGGGNIQYF. CDR3 in DNA: TGTGCCAGCAGCTTAGGGACAGGTACGGGAGGCGGAAACATTCAGTACTTC.

The rearrangement joins TRBV6-1 to TRBJ1-1, with a possible D match to TRBD1 (6 bases). Germline lookup yields CDR1 MNHNS and CDR2 SASEGT. CDR3 size: 15 residues. V was trimmed by 7 bases and J by 2 bases, leaving 17 bases between them. DNA of the CDR3: TGTGCCAGCAAGGAGATTCTACAGGGAAACACTGAAGCTTTCTTT. This sequence encodes CASKEILQGNTEAFF.

V usage is TRBV2 and J usage is TRBJ2-6; a weak D match, TRBD1 (5 bases). CDR3 length equals 15 residues. The germline CDR1 and CDR2 sequences are SNHLY and FYNNEI. Trimming took off 5 bases at V and 1 base at J, with 9 bases between the two ends. This CDR3 is CASSTDRSGANVLTF. The CDR3 DNA follows: TGTGCCAGCAGTACTGACAGATCTGGGGCCAACGTCCTGACTTTC.

Only a few counts were recorded for this clonotype. The CDR3 DNA is TGTGCCAGCAGTTACCCCGGGACTAGACTCCCGGGCACCGGGGAGCTGTTTTTT. Translated, it gives CASSYPGTRLPGTGELFF. The chain uses TRBV6-2 or TRBV6-3 and TRBJ2-2; 8 bases line up with TRBD2. The CDR3 covers 18 residues. V lost 2 bases to trimming and J lost 4 bases; unmatched junction nucleotides: 12. Germline V gives CDR1 MNHEY, CDR2 SVGEGT.

The chain links TRBV12-3 or TRBV12-4 to TRBJ1-2; possibly TRBD1 for D (5 bases). Trimming shortened V by 7 bases and J by 13 bases, and 22 bases separated the two germline ends. The CDR3 is 13 residues long. CDR3 in DNA: TGTGCCAGCACCGAATCGGCAGGGAGGAGAGGCACCTTC. Translating it yields CASTESAGRRGTF.

DNA for the CDR3: TGCAGCGTTGAAGAGTCGACTAGCGGGGCGAGCTCCTACAATGAGCAGTTCTTC. This codes for CSVEESTSGASSYNEQFF. J is TRBJ2-1 and V is TRBV29-1, with TRBD2 matching over 11 bases. Trimming took 0 bases from V and 0 from J; bases not matched to a gene: 7. The germline CDR1 and CDR2 sequences are SQVTM and ANQGSEA. The CDR3 totals 18 residues.

The chain links TRBV14 to TRBJ1-1; no clear D. Trimming pared 0 bases from V and 0 bases from J, leaving 8 bases between. The CDR3 is made up of 15 amino acids. CDR1 and CDR2 (germline): SGHDN, FVKESK. This CDR3 is CASSQDLGMNTEAFF. Written as DNA, the CDR3 is TGTGCCAGCAGCCAAGATCTGGGGATGAACACTGAAGCTTTCTTT.

This clonotype was recorded a few times. The rearrangement uses TRBV15 and TRBJ2-3; weak D call: TRBD1 (7 bases). The CDR3 consists of 15 residues. V was shortened by 1 base and J by 3 bases, with 11 bases between the two germline ends. CDR1 and CDR2 from the germline V gene are LNHNV and YYDKDF (reference sequence). The CDR3 DNA sequence: TGTGCCACCAGCAGAGCAGGGGGGCTAACAGATACGCAGTATTTT. Its translation: CATSRAGGLTDTQYF.

The rearrangement uses TRBV15 and TRBJ2-1, with 7 bases matching TRBD2. Germline trimming cut 8 bases from V and 3 bases from J; bases unmatched to any gene: 4. This CDR3 is 13 amino acids long. CDR1 is LNHNV and CDR2 is YYDKDF in the germline V gene (reference sequence). For the CDR3, the DNA is TGTGCCACCGGCGGGAGAATCTACAATGAGCAGTTCTTC. It translates to CATGGRIYNEQFF.

The V call is TRBV15, the J call TRBJ2-5; 8 bases map to TRBD1. V trimming: 9 bases; J trimming: 5 bases; junction bases outside the gene matches: 17. The CDR3 contains 16 residues. Germline lookup yields CDR1 LNHNV and CDR2 YYDKDF (reference sequence). The CDR3 loop is CATTKSPTGVEETQYF. The CDR3 DNA follows: TGTGCCACAACCAAGAGCCCGACAGGGGTCGAGGAGACCCAGTACTTC.

This clonotype was counted between two and nine times. This chain joins TRBV20-1 and TRBJ2-7; D unresolved. From germline, CDR1 is DFQATT and CDR2 SNEGSKA (reference sequence). This CDR3 region has 12 residues. The V and J ends lost 4 bases and 3 bases respectively, with 10 bases between them. CDR3 DNA sequence: TGCAGTGCTACCGGACCTTACTACGAGCAGTACTTC. Amino acids: CSATGPYYEQYF.

This clonotype was seen a few times. The chain recombines TRBV6-2 or TRBV6-3 with TRBJ1-6; unclear D gene. Trimming shortened V by 5 bases and J by 9 bases, and 8 bases separated the two germline ends. CDR1 is MNHEY, CDR2 SVGEGT, per germline. The CDR3 consists of 12 residues. Here the CDR3 DNA reads TGTGCCAGCAGTAAGGACCGTTCACCCCTCCACTTT. Protein: CASSKDRSPLHF.

The V call is TRBV9, the J call TRBJ2-1; 7 bases match TRBD1. Per the germline V gene, CDR1 is SGDLS and CDR2 is YYNGEE. J gave up 10 bases and V 2 bases, and 9 bases lay outside the gene matches. The CDR3 extends over 14 amino acids. CDR3 DNA: TGTGCCAGCAGCGTGAGGGAGCTAGGGGGCGAGCAGTTCTTC. Translating gives CASSVRELGGEQFF.